This entry lists 24 T cell receptor beta chains sequenced from one sample in a study of blood T cell repertoires in COVID-19. Profiled with immunoSEQ multiplex PCR; TCRdb holds only in-frame clones, not every one. The table has 200,000 or so clones, roughly 80% seen once. The sample taken for sequencing was peripheral blood. These receptors were collected from a man aged 60-69 years with active or convalescent COVID-19.

V and J are TRBV19 and TRBJ2-3, with D possibly being TRBD2 (5 bases). Per the germline V gene, CDR1 is LNHDA and CDR2 is SQIVND (reference sequence). Trimming took off 0 bases at V and 3 bases at J, with 7 bases between the two ends. This CDR3 comprises 14 residues. The chain's CDR3 is CASSIDIATDTQYF. Here the CDR3 DNA reads TGTGCCAGTAGTATAGATATAGCGACAGATACGCAGTATTTT.

This clone came up a few times. V and J are TRBV7-2 and TRBJ2-2; weak D call: TRBD2 (6 bases). Germline values: CDR1 SGHTA, CDR2 FQGNSA. The CDR3 has 16 amino acids. The V end was cut by 7 bases, the J end by 8 bases, with 23 bases between. DNA of the CDR3: TGTGCCAGCACCCAGGCCACCAGGGCGGGACGGGGGGAGCTGTTTTTT. This translates into CASTQATRAGRGELFF.

The CDR3 sequence is CASSSPAAGGPGELFF. DNA for the CDR3: TGTGCCAGCAGCTCTCCGGCCGCGGGAGGCCCCGGGGAGCTGTTTTTT. The chain carries TRBV28 and TRBJ2-2; 8 positions match TRBD2. Germline V lookup: CDR1 MDHEN, CDR2 SYDVKM. This CDR3 is 16 amino acids long. V was clipped by 6 bases and J by 6 bases; unmatched bases: 12.

The gene calls are TRBV29-1 and TRBJ2-7; 7 bases align to TRBD2. With 5 bases clipped from V and 1 base from J, the junction kept 8 bases outside the gene matches. There are 14 residues in the CDR3. The germline CDR1 and CDR2 sequences are SQVTM and ANQGSEA. CDR3: CSVPSGRGSYEQYF. Here the CDR3 DNA reads TGCAGCGTTCCATCAGGGAGGGGTTCCTACGAGCAGTACTTC.

This clone has just a few counts. The chain recombines TRBV7-3 with TRBJ1-6; the match to TRBD1 covers 8 bases. Germline V CDR1 and CDR2: SGHTA, FQGTGA. This CDR3 is 16 amino acids long. J lost 7 bases, V lost 6 bases, and 11 bases had no gene match. The CDR3 region is CASSPQGGLRNSPLHF. Written as DNA, the CDR3 is TGTGCCAGCAGTCCACAGGGGGGACTAAGGAATTCACCCCTCCACTTT.

The sample holds one count of this clone. The genes are TRBV12-5 and TRBJ2-5; tentatively, D is TRBD1 (6 bases). Germline loops: CDR1 LGHNT, CDR2 FRNRAP. V lost 6 bases and J 0 bases, leaving 11 bases between the germline ends. The CDR3 extends over 14 amino acids. Here the CDR3 reads CASGSGQDQETQYF. CDR3 nucleotides: TGTGCTAGTGGGTCGGGACAAGACCAAGAGACCCAGTACTTC.

The chain uses TRBV7-2 and TRBJ2-3; 9 nucleotides agree with TRBD2. CDR1 and CDR2 (germline): SGHTA, FQGNSA. V dropped 3 bases and J dropped 1; count of bases not matched to a gene: 5. CDR3 size: 16 residues. The CDR3, as DNA: TGTGCCAGCAGCTTCCCTAGCGGGACTGGCACAGATACGCAGTATTTT. This codes for CASSFPSGTGTDTQYF.

The chain recombines TRBV6-6 with TRBJ2-3; D call uncertain. Germline CDR1 reads MNHNY; CDR2 reads SVGAGI (reference sequence). V dropped 5 bases and J dropped 6 bases, with 9 bases sitting between them. The CDR3 is made up of 12 amino acids. In nucleotides, the CDR3 is TGTGCCAGCAGTCCAACGAGGGATACGCAGTATTTT. It is translated as CASSPTRDTQYF.

J is TRBJ1-2 and V is TRBV5-5; D is possibly TRBD1 (6 bases). V lost 1 base, J lost 4 bases, and 17 bases lay in between. The V gene's germline CDR1 is SGHKS and CDR2 YYEKEE (reference sequence). This CDR3 comprises 16 residues. The CDR3, as DNA: TGTGCCAGCAGCTTGAACGGTATGGGGACACTCTATGGCTACACCTTC. Amino acids: CASSLNGMGTLYGYTF.

There are a few counts of this clone. This chain connects TRBV28 to TRBJ2-1, with D possibly matching TRBD2 (5 bases). CDR1 MDHEN and CDR2 SYDVKM come from the germline V gene. The CDR3 consists of 12 residues. V was pared by 10 bases and J by 0 bases, with 7 bases between. CDR3 residues: CATEDSYNEQFF. The DNA of the CDR3 is TGTGCCACGGAGGACTCCTACAATGAGCAGTTCTTC.

The chain couples TRBV19 to TRBJ2-7; a weak D match, TRBD2 (6 bases). The CDR3 is made up of 14 amino acids. Germline loops: CDR1 LNHDA, CDR2 SQIVND (reference sequence). V was clipped by 7 bases and J by 1 base, with 14 bases between them. CDR3 loop: CASTPRAGSYEQYF. DNA for the CDR3: TGTGCCAGTACCCCCCGGGCGGGGTCCTACGAGCAGTACTTC. The full variable domain, its missing parts supplied by reference TRBV19 and TRBJ2-7, is DGGITQSPKYLFRKEGQNVTLSCEQNLNHDAMYWYRQDPGQGLRLIYYSQIVNDFQKGDIAEGYSVSREKKESFPLTVTSAQKNPTAFYLCASTPRAGSYEQYFGPGTRLTVT.

The genes are TRBV25-1 and TRBJ2-3; 12 nucleotides line up with TRBD2. CDR3 size: 16 residues. With 2 bases clipped from V and 2 bases from J, the junction kept 2 bases outside the gene matches. Germline-derived CDR1 and CDR2 are MGHDK and SYGVNS. The chain's CDR3 is CASSERLAGVTDTQYF. The CDR3 DNA follows: TGTGCCAGCAGTGAAAGACTAGCGGGAGTCACAGATACGCAGTATTTT.

The CDR3: CASSLAFLAGDNYGYTF. For the CDR3, the DNA is TGTGCCAGCAGCTTAGCGTTTCTGGCAGGGGATAACTATGGCTACACCTTC. This sequence joins TRBV7-8 and TRBJ1-2; TRBD1 is a possible D gene (6 bases). The V and J ends lost 0 bases and 1 base respectively, with 15 bases between them. This CDR3 is built from 17 residues. CDR1 and CDR2 from the germline V gene are SGHVS and FQNEAQ.

In its sample, this clone was seen once. This chain uses TRBV6-1 with TRBJ2-7, with a possible D match to TRBD1 (6 bases). CDR3 length: 14 residues. Germline CDR1 reads MNHNS; CDR2 reads SASEGT. The V gene lost 2 bases and the J gene lost 4 bases, with 12 bases spanning the gap. The chain's CDR3 is CASSEMGHLYEQYF. As DNA, the CDR3 is TGTGCCAGCAGTGAAATGGGACACCTATACGAGCAGTACTTC.

The chain joins TRBV28 to TRBJ1-6, with unresolved D. This CDR3 contains 10 residues. V was clipped by 8 bases and J by 17 bases, with 13 bases between them. The germline CDR1 and CDR2 sequences are MDHEN and SYDVKM. The DNA of the CDR3 is TGTGCCAGCCTCACGGCGGGTATCCACTTT. Its protein product is CASLTAGIHF.

The chain joins TRBV19 to TRBJ1-5, with D possibly matching TRBD1 (6 bases). V was pared by 3 bases and J by 6 bases, with 12 bases between. The CDR3 length is 14 residues. Germline CDR1 reads LNHDA; CDR2 reads SQIVND (reference sequence). CDR3 sequence (DNA): TGTGCCAGTAGTATTTTCAGGGGTCGTCAGCCCCAGCATTTT. Translating gives CASSIFRGRQPQHF.

This chain connects TRBV6-5 to TRBJ1-4; no definite D call. With 2 bases removed from V and 0 bases from J, the gap between germline ends came to 7 bases. The CDR3 has 15 amino acids. Per the germline V gene, CDR1 is MNHEY and CDR2 is SVGAGI. The CDR3 sequence: CASSYPRATNEKLFF. In DNA form, the CDR3 reads TGTGCCAGCAGTTACCCTCGCGCAACTAATGAAAAACTGTTTTTT.

The chain employs TRBV7-2 and TRBJ2-2, with a tentative D call TRBD2 (6 bases). The V and J ends lost 6 bases and 2 bases respectively, with 19 bases between them. This CDR3 has 17 amino acids. CDR1 is SGHTA and CDR2 is FQGNSA in the germline V gene. CDR3 region: CASRLQGGSGNTGELFF. In DNA form, the CDR3 reads TGTGCCAGCAGGCTTCAAGGTGGTAGCGGAAACACCGGGGAGCTGTTTTTT. The full variable domain, in which reference TRBV7-2 and TRBJ2-2 provide the parts outside the CDR3, is GAGVSQSPSNKVTEKGKDVELRCDPISGHTALYWYRQSLGQGLEFLIYFQGNSAPDKSGLPSDRFSAERTGGSVSTLTIQRTQQEDSAVYLCASRLQGGSGNTGELFFGEGSRLTVL.

This clone was seen a handful of times. The rearrangement joins TRBV19 to TRBJ1-1; maybe TRBD1 (5 bases). This CDR3 region has 13 residues. Between the trimmed V and J ends, which lost 6 bases and 4 bases, there was a span of 12 bases. Germline V gene data show CDR1 as LNHDA and CDR2 as SQIVND (reference sequence). The CDR3, as DNA: TGTGCCAGTAGCAGGGAGGGTCGCACTGAAGCTTTCTTT. Encoded protein: CASSREGRTEAFF. The full variable domain, rest sourced from reference TRBV19 and TRBJ1-1, is DGGITQSPKYLFRKEGQNVTLSCEQNLNHDAMYWYRQDPGQGLRLIYYSQIVNDFQKGDIAEGYSVSREKKESFPLTVTSAQKNPTAFYLCASSREGRTEAFFGQGTRLTVV.

This clone occurred once. The chain has TRBV7-2 and TRBJ2-1; 11 bases match TRBD1. The germline V gene has CDR1 SGHTA and CDR2 FQGNSA. The junction had 7 bases not matched to a gene; V was cut back by 3 bases and J by 9 bases. The CDR3 has 15 residues. CDR3 amino acids: CASSFMGQGGIEQFF. The CDR3 nucleotides are TGTGCCAGCAGCTTTATGGGACAGGGGGGTATTGAGCAGTTCTTC. The complete variable domain, with remaining parts taken from reference TRBV7-2 and TRBJ2-1, reads GAGVSQSPSNKVTEKGKDVELRCDPISGHTALYWYRQSLGQGLEFLIYFQGNSAPDKSGLPSDRFSAERTGGSVSTLTIQRTQQEDSAVYLCASSFMGQGGIEQFFGPGTRLTVL.

This sequence joins TRBV18 and TRBJ2-1; 13 nucleotides line up with TRBD2. V trimming: 5 bases; J trimming: 7 bases; junction bases outside the gene matches: 2. From germline, CDR1 is KGHSH and CDR2 LQKENI. The CDR3 spans 14 residues. The CDR3 DNA sequence: TGTGCCAGCTCAGGGACTAGCGGGAAGAATGAGCAGTTCTTC. Translating gives CASSGTSGKNEQFF. Complete variable domain (other parts from reference TRBV18 and TRBJ2-1): NAGVMQNPRHLVRRRGQEARLRCSPMKGHSHVYWYRQLPEEGLKFMVYLQKENIIDESGMPKERFSAEFPKEGPSILRIQQVVRGDSAAYFCASSGTSGKNEQFFGPGTRLTVL.

Only a few counts were recorded for this clone. The chain recombines TRBV7-2 with TRBJ2-7, with D perhaps matching TRBD1 (6 bases). The CDR3 totals 15 residues. Germline V CDR1 and CDR2: SGHTA, FQGNSA. Trimming left V 5 bases short and J 1 base short, with 15 bases between. In nucleotides, the CDR3 is TGTGCCAGCAGCAAACCCAGGGGAAGTTCCTACGAGCAGTACTTC. Amino acids: CASSKPRGSSYEQYF. The complete variable domain, with remaining parts taken from reference TRBV7-2 and TRBJ2-7, reads GAGVSQSPSNKVTEKGKDVELRCDPISGHTALYWYRQSLGQGLEFLIYFQGNSAPDKSGLPSDRFSAERTGGSVSTLTIQRTQQEDSAVYLCASSKPRGSSYEQYFGPGTRLTVT.

The CDR3 coding sequence is TGTGCCAGCTCACCACGGCTAGCGGGATCCTACGAGCAGTACTTC. This codes for CASSPRLAGSYEQYF. V and J are TRBV18 and TRBJ2-7, with 9 bases that match TRBD2. The CDR3 has 15 amino acids. The J segment lost 1 base and the V segment lost 1 base, leaving 2 bases of the junction unmatched. Germline V CDR1 and CDR2: KGHSH, LQKENI.

The J gene is TRBJ2-5, the V gene TRBV6-1, with D perhaps TRBD2 (6 bases). The CDR3 contains 14 residues. The V and J ends lost 3 bases and 5 bases respectively, with 13 bases between them. Per germline, CDR1 MNHNS and CDR2 SASEGT. The CDR3 sequence is CASSELGGWETQYF. CDR3 coding DNA: TGTGCCAGCAGTGAGTTGGGAGGTTGGGAGACCCAGTACTTC.